This TCR beta chain is drawn from a study of identical twins. All donors were healthy Caucasians. Overall study findings and caveats: Models came in too low on out-of-frame TCR alpha sharing in monozygotic twins. Within cord blood, abundant beta clonotypes carried fewer insertions, but memory repertoires showed no such trend.

A template switching step contributed a universal primer site, while unique molecular identifiers were present in the cDNA. MiXCR, applied by TCRdb to the 5' RACE reads, yields one record per CDR3 protein. This table has approximately 590,000 distinct CDR3 sequences, 7.5% to 10% appearing once. As concerns this clonotype: Its specificity is unknown.

These data were also reused for a study on yellow fever vaccine responses in identical twins.

This TCR was sampled from a woman aged 18-29 years in good health. The sample consisted of PBMCs.

Here the CDR3 reads CASSAEELVVREQFF. The CDR3 bases are TGTGCCAGCAGCGCCGAAGAGCTAGTGGTGCGCGAGCAGTTCTTC. The rearrangement joins TRBV6-1 to TRBJ2-1; D remains unclear. V was shortened by 6 bases and J by 10 bases, with 22 bases between the two germline ends. The CDR3 has 15 residues. CDR1 is MNHNS, CDR2 SASEGT, per germline.